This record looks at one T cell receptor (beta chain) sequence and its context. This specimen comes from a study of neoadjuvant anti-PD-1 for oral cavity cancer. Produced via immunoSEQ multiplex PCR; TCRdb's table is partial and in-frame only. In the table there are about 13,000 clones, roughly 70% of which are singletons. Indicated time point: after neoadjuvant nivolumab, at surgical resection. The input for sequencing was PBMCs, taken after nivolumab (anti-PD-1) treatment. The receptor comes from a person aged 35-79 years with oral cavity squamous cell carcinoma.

The CDR3 coding sequence is TGTGCCAGCAGCTTACCGGGACAGGGGAGTTACAATGAGCAGTTCTTC. Translation gives CASSLPGQGSYNEQFF. This chain links TRBV5-5 with TRBJ2-1; 10 nucleotides match TRBD1. The V gene's germline CDR1 is SGHKS and CDR2 YYEKEE (reference sequence). V lost 2 bases to trimming and J lost 4 bases; unmatched junction nucleotides: 6. This CDR3 is built from 16 residues.